The 24 T cell receptor beta chains presented below share a single source sample, sequenced in a study of T-cell memory formation after mild COVID-19. In TCRdb, the 5' RACE reads were re-called with MiXCR into one record per CDR3 protein. The sample lists about 390,000 distinct CDR3 sequences; around a fifth were seen once. The sequenced material came from PBMCs or a T cell subset sorted from them (not recorded which). These TCRs come from an adult woman who had mild COVID-19 (a few samples of this study predate the infection). Cell type and time point are not known.

The chain uses TRBV18 and TRBJ2-1; TRBD1 agrees at 7 bases. Germline V gives CDR1 KGHSH, CDR2 LQKENI. V gave up 3 bases and J gave up 3 bases; unmatched junction bases: 11. The CDR3 extends over 17 amino acids. CDR3 nucleotide sequence: TGTGCCAGCTCACCCCGACCAGGGACAGATATCTACAATGAGCAGTTCTTC. It yields the protein CASSPRPGTDIYNEQFF.

This clonotype was picked up a small number of times. The V gene is TRBV5-1, the J gene TRBJ1-6, with TRBD1 identical over 7 bases. J was trimmed by 9 bases and V by 0 bases; bases with no gene match: 9. Germline values: CDR1 SGHRS, CDR2 YFSETQ. The CDR3 is 16 amino acids. The CDR3 spells CASSLAGSRGISPLHF. In nucleotides, the CDR3 is TGCGCCAGCAGCTTGGCTGGCTCCAGGGGGATTTCACCCCTCCACTTT.

This clonotype was found a few times. The rearrangement links TRBV7-3 to TRBJ1-1; D may be TRBD1 (6 bases). Trimming pared 6 bases from V and 4 bases from J, leaving 12 bases between. In germline, CDR1 is SGHTA, CDR2 FQGTGA. The CDR3 sequence is 13 residues long. The CDR3 protein is CASSRGGLTEAFF. CDR3 DNA: TGTGCCAGCAGTCGTGGGGGGCTCACTGAAGCTTTCTTT.

The chain has TRBV12-3 or TRBV12-4 and TRBJ2-5, with D possibly matching TRBD2 (6 bases). The CDR3 loop spans 15 amino acids. V was clipped by 5 bases and J by 0 bases, with 13 bases between them. For the CDR3, the DNA is TGTGCCAGCAGTCTGGGACTTACGTACCAAGAGACCCAGTACTTC. Its translation: CASSLGLTYQETQYF.

V usage is TRBV6-5 and J usage is TRBJ1-2; D gene unclear. CDR3 length equals 18 residues. Germline V gene data show CDR1 as MNHEY and CDR2 as SVGAGI. Here the CDR3 reads CDSFRIGQAGQANYGYTF. For the CDR3, the DNA is TGTGACTCTTTCCGCATAGGGCAGGCCGGCCAAGCTAACTATGGCTACACCTTC.

This clonotype was seen a few times. The chain recombines TRBV5-5 with TRBJ2-3, with D possibly being TRBD1 or TRBD2 (6 bases each). This CDR3 has 18 residues. Deletions cut 3 bases from V and 0 bases from J, with 20 bases between. Germline values: CDR1 SGHKS, CDR2 YYEKEE (reference sequence). Here the CDR3 reads CASSSLPTLGGSTDTQYF. Here the CDR3 DNA reads TGTGCCAGCAGCTCCTTACCCACCTTGGGGGGCAGCACAGATACGCAGTATTTT.

Only a few counts were recorded for this clonotype. This rearrangement joins TRBV6-6 to TRBJ1-2; no clear D gene. The CDR3 runs to 13 residues. Trimming removed 5 bases at V and 1 base at J, with 8 bases between. Germline V gene sequence: CDR1 MNHNY, CDR2 SVGAGI (reference sequence). CDR3 DNA: TGTGCCAGCAGTCCTGAGGGTAACTATGGCTACACCTTC. Encoded protein: CASSPEGNYGYTF.

This clonotype was detected ten times or more. J is TRBJ2-1 and V is TRBV6-4, with D possibly TRBD2 on 6 matching bases. V was cut by 0 bases and J by 4 bases, with 10 bases left in between. Germline V lookup: CDR1 MRHNA, CDR2 SNTAGT. CDR3 size: 15 residues. CDR3 region: CASSDSSGSYNEQFF. The CDR3 DNA follows: TGTGCCAGCAGTGACTCTAGCGGCTCTTACAATGAGCAGTTCTTC.

This clonotype was found a few times. The rearrangement links TRBV18 to TRBJ2-1; D tentatively fits TRBD1 or TRBD2 (6 bases each). There are 16 residues in the CDR3. Germline loops: CDR1 KGHSH, CDR2 LQKENI. V lost 4 bases and J lost 9, with 22 bases in between. In nucleotides, the CDR3 is TGTGCCAGCTCACGCCTGCCCTCGGGGGCGCAACGTGAGCAGTTCTTC. Amino acid sequence: CASSRLPSGAQREQFF.

The rearrangement links TRBV5-1 to TRBJ1-1; 7 bases agree with TRBD1. Germline lookup yields CDR1 SGHRS and CDR2 YFSETQ. J was trimmed by 1 base and V by 4 bases; bases with no gene match: 7. The CDR3 totals 15 residues. CDR3 region: CASSPFGDRNTEAFF. Here the CDR3 DNA reads TGCGCCAGCAGCCCCTTTGGGGACAGGAACACTGAAGCTTTCTTT.

The chain is built from TRBV6-1 and TRBJ1-1; D might be TRBD1 (5 bases). Germline loops: CDR1 MNHNS, CDR2 SASEGT. Trimming stripped 1 base from V and 6 bases from J, with 18 bases between. This CDR3 has 16 residues. CDR3 in amino acids: CASSEEIRGGTAEAFF. The CDR3 nucleotides are TGTGCCAGCAGTGAAGAAATTCGGGGTGGGACCGCTGAAGCTTTCTTT.

The chain joins TRBV7-3 to TRBJ2-3, with TRBD2 matching 10 bases. From germline, CDR1 is SGHTA and CDR2 FQGTGA. The CDR3 extends over 15 amino acids. The junction had 6 bases not matched to a gene; V was cut back by 0 bases and J by 9 bases. CDR3 residues: CASSLTAGGTGTQYF. The CDR3 region has the DNA TGTGCCAGCAGCTTAACAGCGGGGGGGACGGGGACGCAGTATTTT.

This clonotype was counted between two and nine times. V and J are TRBV5-1 and TRBJ2-5; the D gene is possibly TRBD1 (6 bases). The CDR3 extends over 15 amino acids. Trimming removed 4 bases at V and 5 bases at J, with 18 bases between. From germline, CDR1 is SGHRS and CDR2 YFSETQ. The CDR3 spells CASSPGWTEGETQYF. The CDR3, as DNA: TGCGCCAGCAGCCCGGGGTGGACAGAGGGGGAGACCCAGTACTTC.

The chain recombines TRBV12-3 or TRBV12-4 with TRBJ2-1; 12 nucleotides match TRBD2. The CDR3 runs to 15 residues. The junction had 7 bases not matched to a gene; V was cut back by 5 bases and J by 8 bases. CDR3 loop: CASSPLAGGADEQFF. As DNA, the CDR3 is TGTGCCAGCAGTCCCCTAGCGGGAGGGGCCGATGAGCAGTTCTTC.

The gene calls are TRBV10-3 and TRBJ1-1; a possible D gene is TRBD1 (6 bases). This CDR3 has 15 amino acids. Trimming removed 5 bases at V and 0 bases at J, with 13 bases between. Germline V gene sequence: CDR1 ENHRY, CDR2 SYGVKD. CDR3 amino acids: CAISPTGPMNTEAFF. The CDR3 DNA reads as TGTGCCATCAGTCCGACAGGCCCCATGAACACTGAAGCTTTCTTT.

The V call is TRBV6-5, the J call TRBJ1-1; TRBD1 might be the D (6 bases). The CDR3 is made up of 14 amino acids. Trimming pared 6 bases from V and 1 base from J, leaving 12 bases between. From germline, CDR1 is MNHEY and CDR2 SVGAGI. The CDR3 region has the DNA TGTGCCAGCAGACCAGGGGCATCGAACACTGAAGCTTTCTTT. Amino acids: CASRPGASNTEAFF.

In this sample, this clonotype turned up a few times. This sequence joins TRBV12-3 or TRBV12-4 and TRBJ2-2; a possible D gene is TRBD1 (8 bases). The CDR3 covers 14 residues. V was shortened by 6 bases and J by 7 bases, with 15 bases between the two germline ends. The CDR3, as DNA: TGTGCCAGCAGAATACAGGGGGAGGGCGGGGAGCTGTTTTTT. It translates to CASRIQGEGGELFF.

This clonotype has at least ten counts. The CDR3 region is CASSVGRGSGAYEQYF. CDR3 coding DNA: TGTGCCAGCAGCGTAGGGAGGGGTAGCGGTGCTTACGAGCAGTACTTC. The V gene is TRBV9, the J gene TRBJ2-7; tentative D call: TRBD2 (6 bases). This CDR3 region has 16 residues. V gave up 0 bases and J gave up 4 bases, with 17 bases separating them. Germline V gives CDR1 SGDLS, CDR2 YYNGEE.

This clonotype occurred a few times. The V and J genes are TRBV20-1 and TRBJ1-2, with a possible D match to TRBD1 (6 bases). V lost 7 bases and J lost 3, with 12 bases in between. The CDR3 is 12 residues long. Per germline, CDR1 DFQATT and CDR2 SNEGSKA (reference sequence). The CDR3 loop is CSVGGGDYGYTF. The CDR3 DNA reads as TGCAGTGTCGGGGGGGGCGACTATGGCTACACCTTC.

The V gene is TRBV30, the J gene TRBJ1-2; D not certain. CDR1 and CDR2 from the germline V gene are GTSNPN and SVGIG (reference sequence). This CDR3 region has 13 residues. V dropped 3 bases and J dropped 1 base, with 9 bases sitting between them. CDR3 coding DNA: TGTGCCTGGAGAGTCCTGGGTAACTATGGCTACACCTTC. It yields the protein CAWRVLGNYGYTF.

The chain carries TRBV7-2 and TRBJ2-7; D may be TRBD1 or TRBD2 (5 bases each). V lost 1 base, J lost 2 bases, and 12 bases lay in between. Germline V gives CDR1 SGHTA, CDR2 FQGNSA. This CDR3 is 15 amino acids long. The CDR3, as DNA: TGTGCCAGCAGCTTAGGGGGTGGGGGACCCTACGAGCAGTACTTC. Its translation is CASSLGGGGPYEQYF.

The V gene is TRBV6-1, the J gene TRBJ2-3; 11 bases fit TRBD1. This CDR3 comprises 15 residues. CDR1 is MNHNS and CDR2 is SASEGT in the germline V gene. J gave up 1 base and V 6 bases, and 3 bases lay outside the gene matches. Here the CDR3 DNA reads TGTGCCAGCAGACCGGGACAGGGGGGCACAGATACGCAGTATTTT. Translation gives CASRPGQGGTDTQYF.

This clonotype was seen a few times. CDR3 residues: CASSSGLAGTYEQYF. The CDR3 DNA reads as TGTGCCAGCAGCTCTGGACTAGCGGGAACCTACGAGCAGTACTTC. V gene TRBV11-2 combines with J gene TRBJ2-7; TRBD2 agrees at 12 bases. The junction had 3 bases not matched to a gene; V was cut back by 4 bases and J by 2 bases. The CDR3 is made up of 15 amino acids. Germline values: CDR1 SGHAT, CDR2 FQNNGV. Together with reference TRBV11-2 and TRBJ2-7, the CDR3 gives the full variable domain: EAGVAQSPRYKIIEKRQSVAFWCNPISGHATLYWYQQILGQGPKLLIQFQNNGVVDDSQLPKDRFSAERLKGVDSTLKIQPAKLEDSAVYLCASSSGLAGTYEQYFGPGTRLTVT.

The chain has TRBV7-6 and TRBJ2-3; 13 positions agree with TRBD2. Looked up from germline, CDR1 is SGHVS and CDR2 is FNYEAQ. The V segment lost 4 bases and the J segment 1 base; nucleotides outside the gene matches: 11. This CDR3 contains 19 residues. CDR3: CASSSGTSGMGFGTDTQYF. In DNA, the CDR3 is TGTGCCAGCAGCTCAGGGACTAGCGGGATGGGATTCGGCACAGATACGCAGTATTTT.